What follows are 9 T cell receptor beta chains derived from one specimen sequenced in a study of blood T cell repertoires in COVID-19. Repertoires were generated with immunoSEQ multiplex PCR, while TCRdb's copy carries only in-frame clones and drops some. This sample has roughly 260,000 clones; more than 90% occur once, and the top ten carry around 2.6%. Sequencing was performed on peripheral blood. The source of these receptors is a young adult with COVID-19, enrolled during active disease.

The chain couples TRBV24-1 to TRBJ1-4; weak D call: TRBD1 (6 bases). This CDR3 spans 14 amino acids. Germline-derived CDR1 and CDR2 are KGHDR and SFDVKD. V was clipped by 8 bases and J by 3 bases, with 12 bases between them. CDR3 nucleotide sequence: TGTGCCACCATGCAGGGGCAGCCTAATGAAAAACTGTTTTTT. Its translation is CATMQGQPNEKLFF.

In its sample, this clone was seen a few times. The chain joins TRBV12-5 to TRBJ1-4, with 12 bases lining up with TRBD1. The trim removed 7 bases at V and 0 bases at J, leaving 6 bases unmatched. Germline V lookup: CDR1 LGHNT, CDR2 FRNRAP. This CDR3 has 17 residues. CDR3 coding DNA: TGTGCTAGTGTTCCGGGACAGGGGGCGTCAACTAATGAAAAACTGTTTTTT. Translated, it gives CASVPGQGASTNEKLFF.

CDR3 loop: CASSDQGGSTGELFF. As DNA, the CDR3 is TGTGCCAGCAGTGACCAGGGCGGGAGCACCGGGGAGCTGTTTTTT. The chain employs TRBV6-4 and TRBJ2-2, with 7 bases lining up with TRBD2. The ends lost 2 bases at V and 4 bases at J; junction bases unmatched: 4. CDR3 size: 15 residues. The germline V gene encodes CDR1 MRHNA and CDR2 SNTAGT.

This chain connects TRBV28 to TRBJ2-3; tentatively, D is TRBD2 (6 bases). V was shortened by 4 bases and J by 4 bases, with 15 bases between the two germline ends. The CDR3 sequence is 15 residues long. Germline V lookup: CDR1 MDHEN, CDR2 SYDVKM. CDR3 in DNA: TGTGCCAGCAGTTCCCTTGGGGGGAGCGCAGATACGCAGTATTTT. Translation: CASSSLGGSADTQYF.

This chain joins TRBV5-6 and TRBJ2-1; the match to TRBD2 covers 10 bases. The J segment lost 7 bases and the V segment lost 3 bases, leaving 10 bases of the junction unmatched. Germline V CDR1 and CDR2: SGHDT, YYEEEE. This CDR3 region has 16 residues. This chain's CDR3 is CASSWGASGSRNEQFF. In DNA form, the CDR3 reads TGTGCCAGCAGCTGGGGGGCTAGCGGGAGTAGAAATGAGCAGTTCTTC. The full variable domain, rest sourced from reference TRBV5-6 and TRBJ2-1, is DAGVTQSPTHLIKTRGQQVTLRCSPKSGHDTVSWYQQALGQGPQFIFQYYEEEERQRGNFPDRFSGHQFPNYSSELNVNALLLGDSALYLCASSWGASGSRNEQFFGPGTRLTVL.

The chain employs TRBV5-4 and TRBJ2-4; TRBD1 matches 10 bases. The germline CDR1 and CDR2 sequences are SGHNT and YYREEE (reference sequence). The CDR3 totals 20 residues. Trimming removed 5 bases from V and 3 bases from J; junction bases left unmatched: 20. Here the CDR3 DNA reads TGTGCCAGCAGAGGGAACGGGAGACAGGGGGCGCGTTTTGTCAAAAACATTCAGTACTTC. It yields the protein CASRGNGRQGARFVKNIQYF.

This clone was seen once. The chain combines TRBV29-1 with TRBJ2-7, with TRBD2 as a possible D gene (6 bases). The germline gives CDR1 SQVTM, CDR2 ANQGSEA. The CDR3 totals 11 residues. V shed 2 bases and J shed 6 bases, with 8 bases lying between them. The CDR3 DNA sequence: TGCAGCGTTGAATCCGGGGGCGAGCAGTACTTC. It encodes CSVESGGEQYF.

This clone was observed a single time. The rearrangement links TRBV15 to TRBJ2-7; no definite D call. V was pared by 0 bases and J by 2 bases, with 20 bases between. Germline V gene data show CDR1 as LNHNV and CDR2 as YYDKDF (reference sequence). The CDR3 is made up of 18 amino acids. CDR3 in DNA: TGTGCCACCAGCAGAGATCTGACTGTGAAATACGTGACCTACGAGCAGTACTTC. Its translation is CATSRDLTVKYVTYEQYF.

V is TRBV7-2 and J is TRBJ1-2; D is undetermined. V was shortened by 2 bases and J by 0 bases, with 7 bases between the two germline ends. The CDR3 consists of 14 residues. Germline V gene sequence: CDR1 SGHTA, CDR2 FQGNSA. Here the CDR3 reads CASSLMEANYGYTF. The DNA of the CDR3 is TGTGCCAGCAGCTTAATGGAGGCTAACTATGGCTACACCTTC.